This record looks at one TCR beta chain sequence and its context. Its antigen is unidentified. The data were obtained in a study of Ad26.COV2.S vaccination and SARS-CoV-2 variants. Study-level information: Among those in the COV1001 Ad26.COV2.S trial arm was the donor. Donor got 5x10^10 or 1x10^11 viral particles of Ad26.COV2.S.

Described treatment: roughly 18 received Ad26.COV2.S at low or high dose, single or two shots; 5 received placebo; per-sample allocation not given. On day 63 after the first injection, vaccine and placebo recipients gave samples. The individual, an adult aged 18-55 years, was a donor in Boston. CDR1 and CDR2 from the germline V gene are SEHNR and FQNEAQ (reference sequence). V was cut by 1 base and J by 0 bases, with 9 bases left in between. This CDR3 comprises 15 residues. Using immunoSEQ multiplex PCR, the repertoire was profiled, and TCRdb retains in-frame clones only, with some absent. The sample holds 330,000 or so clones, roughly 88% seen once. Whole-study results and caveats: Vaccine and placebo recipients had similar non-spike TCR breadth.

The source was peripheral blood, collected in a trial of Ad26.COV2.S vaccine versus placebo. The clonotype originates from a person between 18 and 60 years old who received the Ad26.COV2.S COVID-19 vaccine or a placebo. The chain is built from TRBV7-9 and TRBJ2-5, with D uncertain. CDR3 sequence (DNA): TGTGCCAGCAGCTTAGGGACCAGGTACCAAGAGACCCAGTACTTC. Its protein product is CASSLGTRYQETQYF.